Listed below are T cell receptor beta chains from one sample, sequenced in a study of shared clonotypes between healthy human individuals. Sequencing was performed with immunoSEQ multiplex PCR; in TCRdb, only in-frame clones are kept and a portion is missing. This sample carries fewer than 2.5 million clones, over 85% of them seen once, and the ten largest clones take 0.36%. Specimen: naive CD4+ T cells from PBMCs. These receptors came from a man aged 18 to 30 in good health. Some clones in this sample may be carry-over from other donors' samples. Each CDR3 is given with its conserved first and last residue. D genes are given only for firm matches. Size tells how often a clone was seen (once, few, many) or the class of an expanded clone, and some rows leave it out.

V,D,J,length,size,DNA,CDR3
TRBV7-3,NA,TRBJ2-2,16,NA,TGTGCCAGCAGCTTCTCCGGGGCGCAAGACACCGGGGAGCTGTTTTTT,CASSFSGAQDTGELFF
TRBV6-4,NA,TRBJ2-6,14,NA,TGTGCCAGAAGGTTCAGCTCTGGGGCCAACGTCCTGACTTTC,CARRFSSGANVLTF
TRBV6-6,NA,TRBJ2-3,15,NA,TGTGCCAGCAGTTACTCGAACGACCGCACAGATACGCAGTATTTT,CASSYSNDRTDTQYF
TRBV7-3,NA,TRBJ1-5,14,once,TGTGCCAGCAGCTTAACGGGTAGCAATCAGCCCCAGCATTTT,CASSLTGSNQPQHF
TRBV27,TRBD2,TRBJ2-7,16,NA,TGTGCCAGCAGTTCCACCGGACTAGCGGGAGGGATCGAGCAGTACTTC,CASSSTGLAGGIEQYF
TRBV5-4,TRBD1,TRBJ2-5,15,NA,TGTGCCAGCAGCTCGGGACAGGGCGTTAGGGAGACCCAGTACTTC,CASSSGQGVRETQYF
TRBV10-2,NA,TRBJ1-4,17,NA,TGCGCCAGCAGTGGTGGAGCCTCACTCCCAACTAATGAAAAACTGTTTTTT,CASSGGASLPTNEKLFF
TRBV19,TRBD1,TRBJ2-2,16,NA,TGTGCCAGTAGTATTTCCCGGACAGGGTGGTCCGGGGAGCTGTTTTTT,CASSISRTGWSGELFF
TRBV30,NA,TRBJ1-2,13,NA,TGTGCCTGGAGTTTAAATGGGGGCTATGGCTACACCTTC,CAWSLNGGYGYTF
TRBV19,TRBD1,TRBJ2-3,16,NA,TGTGCCAGTAGTATAGTCGGACAGGGGTATGCAGATACGCAGTATTTT,CASSIVGQGYADTQYF
TRBV4-2,NA,TRBJ1-1,16,NA,TGTGCCAGCAGCCAAGTCTCCGCGCGTGAGTACACTGAAGCTTTCTTT,CASSQVSAREYTEAFF
TRBV5-1,NA,TRBJ2-1,15,NA,TGCGCCAGCAGCGTCCCCGGGACCACCCACAATGAGCAGTTCTTC,CASSVPGTTHNEQFF
TRBV28,TRBD1,TRBJ2-7,20,NA,TGTGCCAGCAGCACTGTCCCGGGACAGGGGGCAAGGGGGAGGGCACAAGAGCAGTACTTC,CASSTVPGQGARGRAQEQYF
TRBV5-1,TRBD2,TRBJ2-7,14,NA,TGCGCCAGCAGCTTGGTGGGCGGGAGTGGCGAGCAGTACTTC,CASSLVGGSGEQYF
TRBV4-1,NA,TRBJ1-5,16,NA,TGCGCCAGCAGCCCAAGGGTCCTAGGGGACAATCAGCCCCAGCATTTT,CASSPRVLGDNQPQHF
TRBV7-3,NA,TRBJ2-7,14,NA,TGTGCCAGCAGCCCCACGGGGCCTACCTACGAGCAGTACTTC,CASSPTGPTYEQYF
TRBV28,NA,TRBJ1-5,15,once,TGTGCCAGCGGAGTAGGGGGGTACAGCAATCAGCCCCAGCATTTT,CASGVGGYSNQPQHF
TRBV19,NA,TRBJ2-7,16,once,TGTGCCAGTAGTACTTGGGGGGACAACGCTCCTAGCGAGCAGTACTTC,CASSTWGDNAPSEQYF
TRBV6-5,TRBD2,TRBJ2-1,15,NA,TGTGCCAGCAGTTCCAGCGGGAGTTCCTACAATGAGCAGTTCTTC,CASSSSGSSYNEQFF
TRBV9,TRBD1,TRBJ2-7,15,NA,TGTGCCAGCAGCGTCGACGGGACAGGGTGGCACGAGCAGTACTTC,CASSVDGTGWHEQYF
TRBV7-9,NA,TRBJ2-1,12,NA,TGTGCCAGCAGCACGAATCGCGGAGAGCAGTTCTTC,CASSTNRGEQFF
TRBV5-1,NA,TRBJ1-2,12,NA,TGCGCCAGCAGCGGGGGAGGATATGGCTACACCTTC,CASSGGGYGYTF
TRBV7-8,TRBD2,TRBJ2-5,16,NA,TGTGCCAGCAGCCGGGGGGCGGGAGGGCCACAAGAGACCCAGTACTTC,CASSRGAGGPQETQYF
TRBV11-2,NA,TRBJ2-3,16,once,TGTGCCAGCAGCTTAAGGGCTAGGTCATACTCGGATACGCAGTATTTT,CASSLRARSYSDTQYF
TRBV30,NA,TRBJ1-3,13,NA,TGTGCCTTTATACAGGGATCTGGAAACACCATATATTTT,CAFIQGSGNTIYF
TRBV19,TRBD1,TRBJ2-7,13,NA,TGTGCCAGTGGTCGGGACAGGGGATACGAGCAGTACTTC,CASGRDRGYEQYF
TRBV5-1,NA,TRBJ2-1,15,NA,TGCGCCAGCAGCCAACAGGGAATTTTGGGGGATGAGCAGTTCTTC,CASSQQGILGDEQFF
TRBV5-1,NA,TRBJ2-7,14,NA,TGCGCCAGCAGCTCCGGGGATGATTTATACGAGCAGTACTTC,CASSSGDDLYEQYF
TRBV4-3,NA,TRBJ1-2,18,NA,TGCGCCAGCAGCCAAGGGGGGATTGGGGACATTAGGGTCCAAGGCTACACCTTC,CASSQGGIGDIRVQGYTF
TRBV6-5,NA,TRBJ2-7,14,NA,TGTGCCAGTTGGAATTTGGGGGTTCCCTTCGAGCAGTACTTC,CASWNLGVPFEQYF
TRBV14,NA,TRBJ2-3,14,NA,TGTGCCAGCGGTAGAGGGGGGATCCCAGATACGCAGTATTTT,CASGRGGIPDTQYF
TRBV7-9,NA,TRBJ2-1,17,NA,TGTGCCAGCAGCTTAAGCAGCTACAGGGTATCCTACAATGAGCAGTTCTTC,CASSLSSYRVSYNEQFF
TRBV5-1,NA,TRBJ1-3,15,NA,TGCGCCAGCAGCTTGGGCAGCGCCTCTGGAAACACCATATATTTT,CASSLGSASGNTIYF
TRBV7-9,NA,TRBJ2-7,16,NA,TGTGCCAGCAGCACACTTTTGACGGGTCTTTGGTCCGAGCAGTACTTC,CASSTLLTGLWSEQYF
TRBV28,NA,TRBJ1-1,19,NA,TGTGCCAGCAACTACGCGGGACACGAGTACCAGTTCATGAACACTGAAGCTTTCTTT,CASNYAGHEYQFMNTEAFF
TRBV27,NA,TRBJ1-5,15,NA,TGTGCCAGCAGTTTAATGCCAGGGCTCCTCCAGCCCCAGCATTTT,CASSLMPGLLQPQHF
TRBV27,NA,TRBJ1-2,12,NA,TGTGCCAGCAGCCCCGGGAAGTATGGCTACACCTTC,CASSPGKYGYTF
TRBV4-2,TRBD1,TRBJ1-5,15,NA,TGTGCCAGCAGCCAGACCGGGACAGGGTATCAGCCCCAGCATTTT,CASSQTGTGYQPQHF
TRBV2,TRBD1,TRBJ1-2,16,NA,TGTGCCTCGCGGACAGGGCGTATTCTCTTGAACTATGGCTACACCTTC,CASRTGRILLNYGYTF
TRBV6-1,NA,TRBJ2-3,15,NA,TGTGCCAGCAGGCGGACAGCCGGGAGCACAGATACGCAGTATTTT,CASRRTAGSTDTQYF
TRBV11-1,NA,TRBJ2-7,14,once,TGTGCCAGCAGCTTAGCGGGAGGCCCCTCAGAGCAGTACTTC,CASSLAGGPSEQYF
TRBV2,TRBD1,TRBJ1-4,14,NA,TGTGCCAGCTTACGGGACAGCAATAATGAAAAACTGTTTTTT,CASLRDSNNEKLFF
TRBV11-2,TRBD2,TRBJ2-4,18,once,TGTGCCAGCAGCCGAAAGGTGGTGCCTAGCGGGGGGGAAAACATTCAGTACTTC,CASSRKVVPSGGENIQYF
TRBV30,TRBD1,TRBJ2-1,15,NA,TGTGCCTGGAGTGTTAGGGGGCTCTCCTACAATGAGCAGTTCTTC,CAWSVRGLSYNEQFF
TRBV4-3,TRBD2,TRBJ2-5,18,NA,TGCGCCAGCAGCCAAGCCGGGACTAGCGGGAGTAGCGAAGAGACCCAGTACTTC,CASSQAGTSGSSEETQYF
TRBV18,TRBD2,TRBJ2-7,15,NA,TGTGCCAGCTCACGAACTAGCGGGAGCTCCTACGAGCAGTACTTC,CASSRTSGSSYEQYF
TRBV5-1,NA,TRBJ2-1,15,NA,TGCGCCAGCAGCTTTAGTGACGCCTCCTACAATGAGCAGTTCTTC,CASSFSDASYNEQFF
TRBV28,TRBD2,TRBJ2-7,13,NA,TGTGCCAGCCGCACTAGCGGTCCCTACGAGCAGTACTTC,CASRTSGPYEQYF
TRBV18,TRBD1,TRBJ1-4,16,NA,TGTGCCAGCTCACCACGTTATCAGGGGGTCGGGGAAAAACTGTTTTTT,CASSPRYQGVGEKLFF
TRBV5-1,NA,TRBJ1-1,14,few,TGCGCCAGCAGCTTGGTTTCAGTGAACACTGAAGCTTTCTTT,CASSLVSVNTEAFF
TRBV7-2,TRBD2,TRBJ2-1,16,NA,TGTGCCAGCAGCCGTATTACTAGCGGTGTGTACAATGAGCAGTTCTTC,CASSRITSGVYNEQFF
TRBV9,NA,TRBJ2-6,17,once,TGTGCCAGCAGCGTAGCTGTCGTAAGCTCTGGGGCCAACGTCCTGACTTTC,CASSVAVVSSGANVLTF
TRBV5-1,TRBD2,TRBJ2-1,14,NA,TGCGCCAGCAGTCTGGTAGCGGGAGGGTATGAGCAGTTCTTC,CASSLVAGGYEQFF
TRBV10-3,NA,TRBJ1-2,14,few,TGTGCCATCACCCCCTTTGCGGAGGGGAAGGGCTACACCTTC,CAITPFAEGKGYTF
TRBV11-2,NA,TRBJ1-2,12,few,TGTGCCAGCAGCCGTACAGACTATGGCTACACCTTC,CASSRTDYGYTF